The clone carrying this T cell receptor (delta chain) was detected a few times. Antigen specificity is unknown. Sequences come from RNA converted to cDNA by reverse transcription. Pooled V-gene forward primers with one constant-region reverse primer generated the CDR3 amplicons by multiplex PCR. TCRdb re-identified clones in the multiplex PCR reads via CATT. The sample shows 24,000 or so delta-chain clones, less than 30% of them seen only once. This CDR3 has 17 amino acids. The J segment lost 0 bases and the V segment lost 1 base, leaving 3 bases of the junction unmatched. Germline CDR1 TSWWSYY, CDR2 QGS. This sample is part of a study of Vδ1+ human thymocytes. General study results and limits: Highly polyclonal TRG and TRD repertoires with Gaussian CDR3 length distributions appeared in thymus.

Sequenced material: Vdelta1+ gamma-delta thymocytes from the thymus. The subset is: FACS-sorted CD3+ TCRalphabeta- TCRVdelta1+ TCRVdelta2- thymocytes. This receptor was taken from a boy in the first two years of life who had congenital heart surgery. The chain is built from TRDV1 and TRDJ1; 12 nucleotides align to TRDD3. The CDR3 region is CALGEPGGYVYTDKLIF. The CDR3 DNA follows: TGTGCTCTTGGGGAACCTGGGGGATACGTTTACACCGATAAACTCATCTTT.